Sequencing of this TCR beta chain was carried out in a study of shared clonotypes between healthy human individuals. The assay was immunoSEQ multiplex PCR, and TCRdb's table has in-frame clones only and misses some. The data contain some 2,100,000 clones, 90% to 96% of them seen just once; the ten biggest clones take up roughly 0.13%. The CDR3 contains 15 residues. V lost 1 base to trimming and J lost 5 bases, with 15 bases between them. In germline, CDR1 is SGHDN, CDR2 FVKESK. V usage is TRBV14 and J usage is TRBJ2-7; D is uncertain. The specimen sequenced was naive CD4+ T cells sorted from blood. Noted subset: CD45RA+ positively selected. This receptor was obtained from a man in his late teens or twenties in good health. In nucleotides, the CDR3 is TGTGCCAGCAGCCAAGTCATCGGAACCGTCAACGAGCAGTACTTC. The encoded protein is CASSQVIGTVNEQYF. Full variable domain (remainder filled in from reference TRBV14 and TRBJ2-7): EAGVTQFPSHSVIEKGQTVTLRCDPISGHDNLYWYRRVMGKEIKFLLHFVKESKQDESGMPNNRFLAERTGGTYSTLKVQPAELEDSGVYFCASSQVIGTVNEQYFGPGTRLTVT.